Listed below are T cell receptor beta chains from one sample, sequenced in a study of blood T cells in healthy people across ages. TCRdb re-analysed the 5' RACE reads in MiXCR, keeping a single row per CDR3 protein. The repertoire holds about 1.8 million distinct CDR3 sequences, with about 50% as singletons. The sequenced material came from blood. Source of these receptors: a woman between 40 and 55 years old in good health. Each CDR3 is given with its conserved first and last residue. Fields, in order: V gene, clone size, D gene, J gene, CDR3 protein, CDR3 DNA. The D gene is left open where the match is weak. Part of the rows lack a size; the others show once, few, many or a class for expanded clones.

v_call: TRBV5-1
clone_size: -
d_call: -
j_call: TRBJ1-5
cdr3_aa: CASSLAGRINQPQHF
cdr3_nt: TGCGCCAGCAGCTTGGCAGGGAGAATCAATCAGCCCCAGCATTTT

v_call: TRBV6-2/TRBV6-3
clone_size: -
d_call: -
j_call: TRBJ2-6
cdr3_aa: CASSYGFGRSSGANVLTF
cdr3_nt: TGTGCCAGCAGTTACGGTTTCGGCAGGAGCTCTGGGGCCAACGTCCTGACTTTC

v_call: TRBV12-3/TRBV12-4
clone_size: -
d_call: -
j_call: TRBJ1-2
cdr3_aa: CASSFGGRHHGYTF
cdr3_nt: TGTGCCAGCAGTTTTGGGGGTCGACACCATGGCTACACCTTC

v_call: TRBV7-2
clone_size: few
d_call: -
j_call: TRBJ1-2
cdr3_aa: CASSSRQVVGYGYTF
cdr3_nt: TGTGCCAGCAGCTCCCGACAGGTTGTGGGCTATGGCTACACCTTC

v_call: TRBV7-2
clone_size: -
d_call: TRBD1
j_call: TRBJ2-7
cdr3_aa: CASSLARTGREQYF
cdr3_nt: TGTGCCAGCAGCTTAGCGAGGACAGGGCGCGAGCAGTACTTC

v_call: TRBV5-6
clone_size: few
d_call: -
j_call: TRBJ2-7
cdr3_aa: CASSFGAGSSYEQYF
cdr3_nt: TGTGCCAGCAGCTTCGGGGCGGGGAGCTCCTACGAGCAGTACTTC

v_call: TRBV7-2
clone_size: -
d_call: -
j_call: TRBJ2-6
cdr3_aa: CASSFDGTSGANVLTF
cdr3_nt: TGTGCCAGCAGCTTCGACGGGACTTCTGGGGCCAACGTCCTGACTTTC

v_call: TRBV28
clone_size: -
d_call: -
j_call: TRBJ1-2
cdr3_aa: CANNPDRGGYTF
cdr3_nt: TGTGCCAACAATCCCGATAGGGGTGGCTACACCTTC

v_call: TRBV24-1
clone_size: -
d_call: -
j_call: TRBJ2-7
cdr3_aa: CATSDSGAHSYEQYF
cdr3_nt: TGTGCCACCAGTGATTCGGGGGCCCACTCCTACGAGCAGTACTTC

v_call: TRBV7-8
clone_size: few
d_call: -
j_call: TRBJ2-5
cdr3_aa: CASSLDGVEETQYF
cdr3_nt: TGTGCCAGCAGCTTAGATGGGGTTGAAGAGACCCAGTACTTC

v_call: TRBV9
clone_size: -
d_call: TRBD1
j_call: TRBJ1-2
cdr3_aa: CASSVESNTGDGYTF
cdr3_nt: TGTGCCAGCAGCGTAGAGTCGAATACAGGGGATGGCTACACCTTC

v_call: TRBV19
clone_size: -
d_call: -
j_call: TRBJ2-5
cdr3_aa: CASSPSGWYQETQYF
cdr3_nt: TGTGCCAGTAGTCCATCGGGCTGGTACCAAGAGACCCAGTACTTC

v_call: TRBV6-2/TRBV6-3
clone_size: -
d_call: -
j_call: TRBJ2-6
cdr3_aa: CASNEVARGANVLTF
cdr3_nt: TGTGCCAGCAACGAAGTAGCTCGTGGGGCCAACGTCCTGACTTTC

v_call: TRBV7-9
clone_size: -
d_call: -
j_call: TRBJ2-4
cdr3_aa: CASSLDYGIQYF
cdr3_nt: TGTGCCAGCAGCTTGGACTATGGGATTCAGTACTTC

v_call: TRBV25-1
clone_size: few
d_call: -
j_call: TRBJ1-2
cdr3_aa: CASSGVEGGYTF
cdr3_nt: TGTGCCAGCAGTGGGGTAGAGGGTGGCTACACCTTC

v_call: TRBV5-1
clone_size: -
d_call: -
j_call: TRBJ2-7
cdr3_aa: CASSFTKADAGTYEQYF
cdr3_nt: TGCGCCAGCAGCTTTACAAAAGCGGATGCCGGAACCTACGAGCAGTACTTC

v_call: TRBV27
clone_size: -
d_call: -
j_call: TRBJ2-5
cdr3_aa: CASSSGQIVTQETQYF
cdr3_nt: TGTGCCAGCAGTTCTGGACAGATCGTAACCCAAGAGACCCAGTACTTC

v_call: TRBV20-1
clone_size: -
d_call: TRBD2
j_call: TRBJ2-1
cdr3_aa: CSARLGRVSEQFF
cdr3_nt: TGCAGTGCTAGGCTGGGGAGGGTTAGTGAGCAGTTCTTC

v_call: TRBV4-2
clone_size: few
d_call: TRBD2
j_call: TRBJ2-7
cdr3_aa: CASSQVSTSGGVVSYEQYF
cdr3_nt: TGTGCCAGCAGCCAAGTGTCGACTAGCGGGGGGGTTGTCTCCTACGAGCAGTACTTC

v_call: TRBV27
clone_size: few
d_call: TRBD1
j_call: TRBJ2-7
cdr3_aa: CASSLWTGVFYEQYF
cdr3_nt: TGTGCCAGCAGTTTATGGACAGGGGTATTCTACGAGCAGTACTTC

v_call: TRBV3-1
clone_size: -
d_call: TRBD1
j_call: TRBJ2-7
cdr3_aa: CASRQGSTQRSSYEQYF
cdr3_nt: TGTGCCAGCAGACAGGGGTCGACCCAAAGGAGCTCCTACGAGCAGTACTTC

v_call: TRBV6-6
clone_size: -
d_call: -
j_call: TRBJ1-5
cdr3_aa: CASRRGDISNQPQHF
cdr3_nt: TGTGCCAGCAGACGGGGGGACATTAGCAATCAGCCCCAGCATTTT

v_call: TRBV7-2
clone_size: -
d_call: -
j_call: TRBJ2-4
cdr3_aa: CASSFGGRNIQYF
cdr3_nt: TGTGCCAGCAGCTTTGGGGGAAGAAACATTCAGTACTTC

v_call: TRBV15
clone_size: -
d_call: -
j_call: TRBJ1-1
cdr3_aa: CATSRDLRVGAFF
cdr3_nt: TGTGCCACCAGCAGAGATTTGAGGGTGGGAGCTTTCTTT

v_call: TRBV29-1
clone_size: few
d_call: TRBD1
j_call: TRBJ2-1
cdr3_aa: CSASHRGGEQFF
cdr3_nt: TGCAGTGCCTCTCACAGGGGCGGCGAGCAGTTCTTC

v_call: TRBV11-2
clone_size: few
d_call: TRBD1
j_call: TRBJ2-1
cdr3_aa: CASSTTSTGTGGDEQFF
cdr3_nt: TGTGCCAGCAGCACTACAAGCACCGGGACAGGGGGAGATGAGCAGTTCTTC

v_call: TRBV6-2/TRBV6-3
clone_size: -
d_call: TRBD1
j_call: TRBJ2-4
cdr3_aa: CASRDRDELAKNIQYF
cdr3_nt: TGTGCCAGCAGAGACAGGGACGAACTAGCCAAAAACATTCAGTACTTC

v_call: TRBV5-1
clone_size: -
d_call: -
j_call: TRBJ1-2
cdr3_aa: CASSLAWGNGRYTF
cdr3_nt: TGCGCCAGCAGCCTCGCGTGGGGGAACGGACGGTACACCTTC

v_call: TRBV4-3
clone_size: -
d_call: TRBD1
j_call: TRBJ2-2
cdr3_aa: CASSQEVRGHEDTGELFF
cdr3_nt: TGCGCCAGCAGCCAAGAGGTCAGGGGGCATGAGGACACCGGGGAGCTGTTTTTT

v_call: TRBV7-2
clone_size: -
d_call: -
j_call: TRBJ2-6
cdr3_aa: CASSRDSTLSGANVLTF
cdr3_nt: TGTGCCAGCAGCCGTGACAGCACTCTCTCTGGGGCCAACGTCCTGACTTTC

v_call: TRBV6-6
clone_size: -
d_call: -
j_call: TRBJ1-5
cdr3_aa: CASSYSSGAGTQHF
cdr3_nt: TGTGCCAGCAGTTACTCGTCGGGGGCAGGGACCCAGCATTTT

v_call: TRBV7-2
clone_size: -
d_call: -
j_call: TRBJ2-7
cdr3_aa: CASSHDFDEQYF
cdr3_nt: TGTGCCAGCAGCCACGACTTCGACGAGCAGTACTTC

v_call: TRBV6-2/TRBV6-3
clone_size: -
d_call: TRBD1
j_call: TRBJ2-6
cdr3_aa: CASSTGQGALGGASVLTF
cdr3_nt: TGTGCCAGCAGTACGGGACAGGGGGCGTTAGGTGGGGCCAGCGTCCTGACTTTC

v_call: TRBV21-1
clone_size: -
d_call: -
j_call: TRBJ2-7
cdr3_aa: CASSKRHIAYEQYF
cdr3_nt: TGTGCCAGCAGCAAACGGCACATAGCCTACGAGCAGTACTTC

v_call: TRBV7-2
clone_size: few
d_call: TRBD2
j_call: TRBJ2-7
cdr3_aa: CASSIRGGLAYEQYF
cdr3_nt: TGTGCCAGCAGCATCCGGGGGGGGCTGGCCTACGAGCAGTACTTC

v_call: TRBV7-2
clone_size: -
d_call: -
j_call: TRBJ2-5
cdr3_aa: CVSSLARGGGETQYF
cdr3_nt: TGTGTCAGCAGCTTAGCCAGGGGGGGGGGCGAGACCCAGTACTTC

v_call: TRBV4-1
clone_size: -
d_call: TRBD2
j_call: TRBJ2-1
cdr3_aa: CASSQGGLAGVSSYNEQFF
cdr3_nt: TGCGCCAGCAGCCAAGGTGGACTAGCGGGGGTTAGCTCCTACAATGAGCAGTTCTTC

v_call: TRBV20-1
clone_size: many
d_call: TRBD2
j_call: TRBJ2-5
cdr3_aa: CSAPTSGETQYF
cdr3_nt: TGCAGTGCCCCGACTAGCGGAGAGACCCAGTACTTC

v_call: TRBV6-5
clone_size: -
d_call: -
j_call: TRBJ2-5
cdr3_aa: CASSYLWTGQETQYF
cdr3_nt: TGTGCCAGCAGTTACCTTTGGACGGGACAAGAGACCCAGTACTTC

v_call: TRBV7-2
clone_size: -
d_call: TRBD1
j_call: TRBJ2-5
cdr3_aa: CASRGGTGGHQETQYF
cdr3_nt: TGTGCCAGCAGGGGGGGGACAGGGGGCCATCAAGAGACCCAGTACTTC

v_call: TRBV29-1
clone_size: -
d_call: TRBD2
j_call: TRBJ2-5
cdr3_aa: CSAEGLAGGQETQYF
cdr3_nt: TGCAGCGCCGAAGGACTAGCCGGGGGGCAAGAGACCCAGTACTTC

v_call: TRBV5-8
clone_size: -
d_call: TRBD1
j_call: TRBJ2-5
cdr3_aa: CASSPQHRGVGETQYF
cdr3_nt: TGTGCCAGCAGCCCCCAGCACAGGGGAGTAGGAGAGACCCAGTACTTC

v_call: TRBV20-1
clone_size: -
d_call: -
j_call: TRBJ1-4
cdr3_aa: CSARTDAGKRATNEKLFF
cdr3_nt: TGCAGTGCTAGAACCGACGCAGGGAAGAGGGCAACTAATGAAAAACTGTTTTTT

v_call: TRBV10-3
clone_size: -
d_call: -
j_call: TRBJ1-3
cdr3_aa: CAISEGNTIYF
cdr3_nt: TGTGCCATCAGTGAAGGAAACACCATATATTTT

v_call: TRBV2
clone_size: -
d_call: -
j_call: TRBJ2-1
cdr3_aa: CASTGPHNEQFF
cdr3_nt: TGTGCCAGTACTGGACCGCACAATGAGCAGTTCTTC